The subject of this entry is one TCR beta chain. This clone was detected only once. No antigen is known for it. It has no much larger one-base neighbor in the sample; base qualities were not kept. The library was prepared using the immunoSEQ multiplex PCR assay. The authors' pipeline ran thus. To diagnose cytomegalovirus status from the catalog of TCR beta chain sequences, a statistical classification framework was built. TCRdb stores this immuneACCESS table with in-frame sequences only. Part of the clones is absent; in the studies checked, under half of the shortfall reflects unresolved V genes, and no reason is known for the rest. The DNA was the basis for D and trimming; V, J and clone size are from that table. A total of 43,000 or so clones appear in this sample, approximately 90% of them only once. Approximately 5.4% of the sample lies in the top ten. Based on the germline V gene, the CDR1 and CDR2 sequences are SGHNT and YENEEA. The trim is 2 bases for V and 4 bases for J, with a gap of 18 bases between the germline ends. From its cysteine to its phenylalanine, the CDR3 spans 16 amino acids. Just CDR3 DNA is preserved here, 48 bases in frame from base 1.

The data are from a study of cytomegalovirus exposure and HLA in healthy donors (dated by TCRdb to 2016 to 2017). In terms of the full investigation: According to a later analysis, the 120 or so validation repertoires were produced on the same platform as the 666 repertoires of the first cohort. The aim of the study was to test whether cataloging public T cell receptors could identify signatures of past pathogen exposure. Along with the roughly 610-subject first cohort, a separate validation cohort of over a hundred different subjects was used. High-throughput TCR immunosequencing, statistical association of individual TCRs with disease status, and machine learning were combined to predict cytomegalovirus infection status. Here is what the overall study found, with its caveats: According to the authors, the approach could potentially be generalized to other disease states and immunological phenotypes. In vitro tests confirmed that a few of the cytomegalovirus-associated TCR beta chains recognize cytomegalovirus antigens. The validation cohort had no HLA typing available for a later analysis, so co-occurrence within that cohort was assessed over all 130 or so repertoires. A later analysis found that TCRs clustered in the first cohort also tended to co-occur in the approximately 120 validation repertoires, with approximately 93% of cluster scores above 0. The study listed 150 to 200 TCR beta chains as associated with cytomegalovirus. Most TCR sequences were seen in very few donors, while some public TCRs were found in many individuals. In both the original and validation cohorts, the classifier was reported to diagnose cytomegalovirus status with high specificity and sensitivity.

Separate from the roughly 650-subject first cohort, the validation cohort of about 130 subjects was the group to which the donors belonged. Sequences were obtained from PBMCs. The V and J segments used are TRBV11-3 and TRBJ2-7, with TRBD1 tentatively as D gene (6 bases match). The TCR was taken from a man aged 18-30 years in good health and CMV-seronegative. The CDR3 amino acid sequence is: CASSLKPNRAHYEQYF. The nucleotides are TGTGCCAGCAGCTTAAAACCCAACAGGGCCCATTACGAGCAGTACTTC.